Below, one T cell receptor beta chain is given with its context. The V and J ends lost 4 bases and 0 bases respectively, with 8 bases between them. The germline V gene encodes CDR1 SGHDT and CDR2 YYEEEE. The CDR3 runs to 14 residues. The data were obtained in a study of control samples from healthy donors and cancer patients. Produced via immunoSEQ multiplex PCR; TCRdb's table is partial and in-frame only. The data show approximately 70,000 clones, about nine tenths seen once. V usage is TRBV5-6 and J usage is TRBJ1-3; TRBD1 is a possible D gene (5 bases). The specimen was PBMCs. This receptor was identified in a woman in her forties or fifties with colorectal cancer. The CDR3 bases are TGTGCCAGCAGCCCGGGACCCTCTGGAAACACCATATATTTT. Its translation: CASSPGPSGNTIYF.